This note documents a single TCR beta chain sequence. No antigen is known for it. Tregs were sorted as CD4+CD25+CD127-/low cells. Constant-region reverse primers amplified full-length variable regions, followed by semi-nested Nested Universal Primer A PCR. Using its own MiXCR run on the 5' RACE reads, TCRdb lists one record per CDR3 protein. The sample has 30,000 to 35,000 distinct CDR3 sequences, over 20% seen once; the top ten hold less than 2.5%. Study observations and caveats: Tumor Treg TCRs overlapped most with tumor naive CD4+ cells. In terms of TCR gene usage, tumor memory CD4+ T cells clustered together with blood and lymph node memory CD4+ cells, as well as with lymph node naive CD4+ cells.

Deletions cut 3 bases from V and 5 bases from J, with 15 bases between. CDR1 SGHRS and CDR2 YFSETQ come from the germline V gene. This CDR3 has 15 amino acids. The chain joins TRBV5-1 to TRBJ2-1; D is perhaps TRBD2 (6 bases). The clonotype was recovered from a female donor with breast cancer. Sample: tumor-infiltrating Tregs sorted from the breast tumor. This CDR3 is CASSWRASADNEQFF. CDR3 sequence (DNA): TGCGCCAGCAGCTGGAGGGCTAGCGCTGACAATGAGCAGTTCTTC.